This T cell receptor beta chain was obtained from a study of blood T cell repertoires in COVID-19. Study-level information: Sources were T cells, B-cell-depleted T cells, or PBMCs; the material itself was cDNA or gDNA.

The CDR3 totals 13 residues. The germline gives CDR1 MNHEY, CDR2 SMNVEV (reference sequence). V was shortened by 6 bases and J by 7 bases, with 15 bases between the two germline ends. Adults between about 18 and 95 years of age took part from 24 US areas. Original processing notes: Reference gene primer amplification gave nucleated cell count estimates. The table came from immunoSEQ multiplex PCR; TCRdb's copy has only in-frame clones and leaves some out. That table is the source of V, J and clone size, and D and trimming were worked out from the DNA. The sample has around 500,000 clones; about 85% are singletons.

The V gene is TRBV27, the J gene TRBJ1-2; D possibly corresponds to TRBD1 (6 bases). The sample was PBMCs or T cells enriched from blood (not recorded which). This clonotype was sampled from a woman aged 55-69 years who had recovered from COVID-19. The CDR3 DNA is TGTGCCAGCAGGCGGCCAGGGGAGGGTGGCTACACCTTC. This sequence encodes CASRRPGEGGYTF.